The clone carrying this TCR beta chain turned up a few times. What it recognizes is unknown. The CDR3 consists of 14 residues. V was cut by 0 bases and J by 13 bases, with 14 bases left in between. Germline V CDR1 and CDR2: SGDLS, YYNGEE. The data were taken from a study of cytotoxic CD8 clonotypes in ibrutinib-treated CLL. Study overall: Following a median approximately twelve months of treatment, with a range of 6 to 36, response samples were taken. Across samples, productive templates numbered 250,000 to 300,000 and productive rearrangements reached approximately 94,000 on average.

The method was immunoSEQ multiplex PCR; TCRdb's version includes in-frame clones alone and lacks a portion of them. The sample shows 55,000 to 60,000 clones, 54% of them seen only once. Overall study results and limits: Clonality rose at ibrutinib response, held steady in sustained remission, and fell toward baseline at progression.

Frozen-stored PBMCs produced approximately 2 micrograms of genomic DNA for TCR beta libraries. Sequences were derived from PBMCs, sampled at disease progression, from a patient treated with ibrutinib. The receptor comes from a human donor with chronic lymphocytic leukemia. The rearrangement uses TRBV9 and TRBJ1-6; no clear D. The CDR3: CASSVGANTAPLHF. Here the CDR3 DNA reads TGTGCCAGCAGCGTAGGCGCCAACACTGCCCCCCTCCACTTT.